The 14 T cell receptor beta chains presented below share a single source sample, sequenced in a study of post-analysis software for immune sequencing data. Broader study findings: Five or six TRBV segments were significantly more frequent in patients than in controls. TRBV5-6, TRBV5-1 and TRBV20-1 were among these segments.

Prepared libraries of TCR beta cDNA carried unique molecular identifiers. TCRdb redid the calling of the PCR reads with MiXCR, one entry per CDR3 protein. This repertoire shows approximately 180,000 distinct CDR3 sequences, roughly 31% found once; its top ten account for approximately 1.6%. Which antigens these TCRs recognize remains unknown. Sequencing used blood. The receptors come from a girl aged 10-17 years with multiple sclerosis.

Regarding this clonotype: This could be a read error, since a much larger clone is one nucleotide away. V gene TRBV25-1 combines with J gene TRBJ2-7; 8 nucleotides agree with TRBD2. Germline-derived CDR1 and CDR2 are MGHDK and SYGVNS. The V segment lost 1 base and the J segment 2 bases; nucleotides outside the gene matches: 4. The CDR3 has 15 residues. As DNA, the CDR3 is TGTGCCAGCAGTGAATGCGGGGGGATTCCCTACGAGCAGTACTTC. Protein product: CASSECGGIPYEQYF.

The CDR3, as DNA: TGCAGTGCTAGATGGACTGCCCGCACAGATACGCAGTATTTT. Translation gives CSARWTARTDTQYF. V and J are TRBV20-1 and TRBJ2-3; perhaps TRBD2 as D (5 bases). The CDR3 runs 14 residues. Germline CDR1 DFQATT, CDR2 SNEGSKA (reference sequence). The ends were cut back, 2 bases at V and 1 base at J, with 10 bases in the middle.

This clonotype has only a few counts. The V and J genes are TRBV6-5 and TRBJ1-1; TRBD1 might be the D (6 bases). There are 15 residues in the CDR3. Per germline, CDR1 MNHEY and CDR2 SVGAGI. V shed 5 bases and J shed 4 bases, with 17 bases lying between them. This chain's CDR3 is CASSRNNRASTEAFF. In DNA, the CDR3 is TGTGCCAGCAGTCGTAACAACAGGGCGAGCACTGAAGCTTTCTTT.

The chain is built from TRBV5-1 and TRBJ2-6; unclear D gene. This CDR3 contains 16 residues. Deletions cut 2 bases from V and 0 bases from J, with 9 bases between. Germline CDR1 and CDR2: SGHRS and YFSETQ. DNA for the CDR3: TGCGCCAGCAGCTTATCCGGCGACTCTGGGGCCAACGTCCTGACTTTC. Translation: CASSLSGDSGANVLTF. The full variable domain, completed using reference TRBV5-1 and TRBJ2-6, is KAGVTQTPRYLIKTRGQQVTLSCSPISGHRSVSWYQQTPGQGLQFLFEYFSETQRNKGNFPGRFSGRQFSNSRSEMNVSTLELGDSALYLCASSLSGDSGANVLTFGAGSRLTVL.

This clonotype appeared a few times. The chain uses TRBV29-1 and TRBJ1-1; 10 positions agree with TRBD1. Germline CDR1 reads SQVTM; CDR2 reads ANQGSEA. This CDR3 has 16 residues. V gave up 6 bases and J gave up 1 base; unmatched junction bases: 11. The CDR3 sequence is CSVETRTGGPNTEAFF. Here the CDR3 DNA reads TGCAGCGTCGAAACCAGGACAGGGGGACCGAACACTGAAGCTTTCTTT.

Within the sample, this clonotype is medium-sized. This chain uses TRBV6-1 with TRBJ2-7; D is unclear. The CDR3 length is 14 residues. CDR1 and CDR2 from the germline V gene are MNHNS and SASEGT. Trimming left V 1 base short and J 5 bases short, with 12 bases between. CDR3 in DNA: TGTGCCAGCAGTGAAGGTATCAAGGGAAACGAGCAGTACTTC. It specifies CASSEGIKGNEQYF.

This clonotype occurred a few times. At one boundary the junction diverges from the germline segment, which might be a read error. The chain is built from TRBV7-9 and TRBJ2-7, with 9 bases identical to TRBD1. The germline CDR1 and CDR2 sequences are SEHNR and FQNEAQ (reference sequence). This CDR3 is 15 amino acids long. The chain's CDR3 is CAGSGRTGEVYEQYF. CDR3 nucleotides: TGTGCCGGCAGCGGACGGACAGGGGAGGTCTACGAGCAGTACTTC.

This chain joins TRBV27 and TRBJ2-1; 8 bases are a match to TRBD2. The CDR3 has 14 amino acids. CDR1 and CDR2 from the germline V gene are MNHEY and SMNVEV (reference sequence). V was clipped by 2 bases and J by 15 bases; unmatched bases: 12. CDR3 amino acids: CASSLAEGLGVRFF. As DNA, the CDR3 is TGTGCCAGCAGTTTAGCTGAGGGACTAGGGGTAAGGTTCTTC.

This clonotype was observed at least ten times. The chain combines TRBV7-2 with TRBJ2-5; D may match TRBD1 or TRBD2 (5 bases each). The germline V and J ends were trimmed by 2 bases and 1 base, with 11 bases remaining between them. The CDR3 totals 15 residues. Germline V gene sequence: CDR1 SGHTA, CDR2 FQGNSA. The CDR3 loop is CASSLIQGPQETQYF. CDR3 bases: TGTGCCAGCAGCTTAATCCAGGGACCCCAAGAGACCCAGTACTTC.

V and J are TRBV13 and TRBJ2-2, with no clear D. The CDR3 covers 15 residues. Per the germline V gene, CDR1 is PRHDT and CDR2 is FYEKMQ (reference sequence). V lost 1 base to trimming and J lost 4 bases, with 10 bases between them. The CDR3 nucleotides are TGTGCCAGCAGCTTAGCCCAAGGGATCACCGGGGAGCTGTTTTTT. Amino acid sequence: CASSLAQGITGELFF.

Only a few counts were recorded for this clonotype. V usage is TRBV28 and J usage is TRBJ2-1, with D possibly called TRBD1 or TRBD2 (5 bases each). This CDR3 contains 15 residues. Germline values: CDR1 MDHEN, CDR2 SYDVKM. The ends were cut back, 6 bases at V and 5 bases at J, with 17 bases in the middle. This chain's CDR3 is CASRPPPGPHNEQFF. The CDR3 DNA sequence: TGTGCCAGCAGGCCTCCCCCGGGACCCCACAATGAGCAGTTCTTC. Variable domain in full (rest from reference TRBV28 and TRBJ2-1): DVKVTQSSRYLVKRTGEKVFLECVQDMDHENMFWYRQDPGLGLRLIYFSYDVKMKEKGDIPEGYSVSREKKERFSLILESASTNQTSMYLCASRPPPGPHNEQFFGPGTRLTVL.

Comments on this clonotype: Germline and junction disagree at one end, which may indicate a read error. The chain combines TRBV7-3 with TRBJ1-5; 7 nucleotides match TRBD1. The CDR3 is 13 amino acids. Germline V gene sequence: CDR1 SGHTA, CDR2 FQGTGA. The chain's CDR3 is CACSPGGNQPQHF. The CDR3 DNA reads TGTGCCTGCAGCCCAGGGGGGAATCAGCCCCAGCATTTT.

V is TRBV7-6 and J is TRBJ1-1; D gene ambiguous. Between the trimmed V and J ends, which lost 0 bases and 2 bases, there was a span of 10 bases. Per the germline V gene, CDR1 is SGHVS and CDR2 is FNYEAQ. The CDR3 extends over 15 amino acids. The CDR3 spells CASSLATNLNTEAFF. For the CDR3, the DNA is TGTGCCAGCAGCTTAGCGACGAACCTTAACACTGAAGCTTTCTTT.

There are many counts of this clonotype. The V gene is TRBV30, the J gene TRBJ2-1, with D tentatively TRBD1 or TRBD2 (5 bases each). In germline, CDR1 is GTSNPN, CDR2 SVGIG (reference sequence). Trimming left V 1 base short and J 10 bases short, with 8 bases between. The CDR3 covers 11 residues. The CDR3: CAWSGGVEQFF. The CDR3 nucleotides are TGTGCCTGGAGTGGAGGGGTAGAGCAGTTCTTC.